This TCR beta chain was retrieved from a study of T cell repertoires in cytomegalovirus infection. Study overall: Alongside well-studied HLA-B-restricted CMV epitopes, recently identified HLA-C-restricted CMV epitopes were also used. TCR beta signatures that were public indicated CMV infection and matching HLA type.

TCRdb recomputed calls from the reads with MiXCR, one row per CDR3 protein. The sample holds some 100,000 distinct CDR3 sequences, 29% seen once. There are many counts of this clonotype. Its antigen is as yet unknown. The CDR3 runs 15 residues. Germline V CDR1 and CDR2: SGHVS, FQNEAQ. V lost 3 bases to trimming and J lost 2 bases, with 14 bases between them. V gene TRBV7-8 combines with J gene TRBJ2-7; the D gene could be TRBD1 or TRBD2 (5 bases each). This TCR derives from a human donor in good health (CMV status not recorded). Some clones in this sample may be carry-over from other donors' samples. The sequenced sample was CD8+ T cells from cultured PBMCs, obtained from culture after CMV antigen stimulation. The CDR3 region is CASSFPGTQTYEQYF. For the CDR3, the DNA is TGTGCCAGCAGCTTTCCCGGGACCCAGACCTACGAGCAGTACTTC. Supplemented by reference TRBV7-8 and TRBJ2-7, the full variable domain reads GAGVSQSPRYKVAKRGQDVALRCDPISGHVSLFWYQQALGQGPEFLTYFQNEAQLDKSGLPSDRFFAERPEGSVSTLKIQRTQQEDSAVYLCASSFPGTQTYEQYFGPGTRLTVT.